Following are 12 T cell receptor beta chains from one sample sequenced in a study of technical replicates of blood from a few donors. Libraries were prepared by immunoSEQ multiplex PCR; TCRdb keeps only in-frame clonotypes and omits some of them. The table has 85,000 to 100,000 clones, about 95% seen once. Specimen: T cells isolated from PBMCs. These receptors were taken from a human donor in good health.

This sequence joins TRBV2 and TRBJ2-4, with 7 bases lining up with TRBD1. This CDR3 is built from 15 residues. V lost 6 bases and J lost 4; bases outside the gene matches: 9. The V gene's germline CDR1 is SNHLY and CDR2 FYNNEI. The CDR3 is CASRATGTAKNIQYF. CDR3 DNA sequence: TGTGCCAGCAGGGCGACAGGGACGGCAAAAAACATTCAGTACTTC.

This sequence joins TRBV5-1 and TRBJ2-2, with 8 bases that match TRBD1. Per germline, CDR1 SGHRS and CDR2 YFSETQ. The CDR3 totals 16 residues. The V gene end was trimmed by 0 bases and the J gene end by 3 bases; junction bases not matched to a gene: 4. Written as DNA, the CDR3 is TGCGCCAGCAGCTTGGTGCAGGGGGCGGACACCGGGGAGCTGTTTTTT. It is translated as CASSLVQGADTGELFF.

The chain is built from TRBV28 and TRBJ1-1; D might be TRBD1 (5 bases). The CDR3 is made up of 17 amino acids. Trimming stripped 5 bases from V and 0 bases from J, with 19 bases between. The germline V gene encodes CDR1 MDHEN and CDR2 SYDVKM. Written as DNA, the CDR3 is TGTGCCAGCAGTCCGCGACAGTACGGTGATATGAACACTGAAGCTTTCTTT. It specifies CASSPRQYGDMNTEAFF.

The rearrangement joins TRBV9 to TRBJ1-2; D may be TRBD1 (6 bases). The CDR3 runs to 14 residues. V was pared by 0 bases and J by 8 bases, with 14 bases between. Germline V gene data show CDR1 as SGDLS and CDR2 as YYNGEE. CDR3 in DNA: TGTGCCAGCAGCGTAGGGACAGCTCAGTCGGGCTACACCTTC. The encoded protein is CASSVGTAQSGYTF.

The V gene is TRBV10-1, the J gene TRBJ2-7, with D tentatively TRBD1 or TRBD2 (5 bases each). The germline CDR1 and CDR2 sequences are WNHNN and SYGVQD (reference sequence). Trimming removed 6 bases at V and 6 bases at J, with 18 bases between. The CDR3 totals 14 residues. Written as DNA, the CDR3 is TGCGCCAGCAGCGAGGGGTCCGGGATAGGCGAGCAGTACTTC. Amino acids: CASSEGSGIGEQYF.

V is TRBV13 and J is TRBJ2-5; no clear D. Germline CDR1 and CDR2: PRHDT and FYEKMQ (reference sequence). V lost 4 bases to trimming and J lost 5 bases, with 5 bases between them. This CDR3 contains 11 residues. CDR3 protein: CASSSGETQYF. DNA for the CDR3: TGTGCCAGCAGCTCCGGGGAGACCCAGTACTTC.

V is TRBV29-1 and J is TRBJ1-1; TRBD1 agrees at 11 bases. The junction had 5 bases not matched to a gene; V was cut back by 3 bases and J by 2 bases. Germline assignment: CDR1 SQVTM and CDR2 ANQGSEA. The CDR3 length is 15 residues. The CDR3 loop reads CSVDGTGGGNTEAFF. The CDR3 DNA sequence: TGCAGCGTTGATGGGACAGGGGGAGGAAACACTGAAGCTTTCTTT.

This rearrangement joins TRBV25-1 to TRBJ2-3, with a possible D match to TRBD2 (6 bases). The CDR3 runs 13 residues. Germline V gives CDR1 MGHDK, CDR2 SYGVNS. Trimming left V 8 bases short and J 4 bases short, with 13 bases between. CDR3 protein: CASGEEIPDTQYF. In DNA, the CDR3 is TGTGCCAGCGGGGAGGAGATCCCAGATACGCAGTATTTT.

This sequence joins TRBV28 and TRBJ1-3; D gene ambiguous. The germline gives CDR1 MDHEN, CDR2 SYDVKM. With 2 bases removed from V and 7 bases from J, the gap between germline ends came to 3 bases. CDR3 size: 11 residues. The CDR3 spells CASSLSNTIYF. The CDR3 DNA is TGTGCCAGCAGTTTAAGCAACACCATATATTTT.

The sample holds one count of this clone. The rearrangement links TRBV28 to TRBJ2-1; TRBD1 might be the D (5 bases). This CDR3 contains 16 residues. Trimming removed 6 bases from V and 6 bases from J, with 21 bases in between. The V gene's germline CDR1 is MDHEN and CDR2 SYDVKM. The CDR3 loop is CASRLRTDSLSNEQFF. CDR3 DNA sequence: TGTGCCAGCAGACTACGGACCGACAGCCTTTCCAATGAGCAGTTCTTC.

The chain couples TRBV4-1 to TRBJ2-3; 10 nucleotides line up with TRBD2. The CDR3 runs to 16 residues. V dropped 0 bases and J dropped 8; count of bases not matched to a gene: 8. In germline, CDR1 is MGHRA, CDR2 YSYEKL. Written as DNA, the CDR3 is TGCGCCAGCAGCCAAGAATCAAGCGGGGGGGCGGGTACGCAGTATTTT. Its translation is CASSQESSGGAGTQYF.

The chain employs TRBV5-6 and TRBJ2-7, with D perhaps matching TRBD1 (5 bases). The CDR3 spans 14 residues. V was pared by 3 bases and J by 3 bases, with 13 bases between. Looked up from germline, CDR1 is SGHDT and CDR2 is YYEEEE. The chain's CDR3 is CASSSLRGLYEQYF. The CDR3, as DNA: TGTGCCAGCAGCTCCCTAAGGGGTCTCTACGAGCAGTACTTC.